The 30 T cell receptor beta chains given below trace back to one sample, sequenced in a study of CD8 T cells in ankylosing spondylitis. TCRdb processed the 5' RACE reads anew with MiXCR; each CDR3 protein has one entry. The sample shows approximately 240,000 distinct CDR3 sequences, about 10% of them seen only once. Material for sequencing was blood, either unsorted or a sorted T cell fraction (not recorded which). The receptors shown here come from a male donor with ankylosing spondylitis or in good health (not recorded which).

The gene calls are TRBV7-9 and TRBJ2-2, with 8 bases that match TRBD2. V dropped 10 bases and J dropped 0; count of bases not matched to a gene: 7. This CDR3 contains 15 residues. CDR1 SEHNR and CDR2 FQNEAQ come from the germline V gene (reference sequence). CDR3 amino acids: CAIGGGVANTGELFF. The CDR3 region has the DNA TGTGCCATCGGGGGGGGAGTTGCGAACACCGGGGAGCTGTTTTTT.

There are many counts of this clonotype. This chain joins TRBV27 and TRBJ1-5; tentative D call: TRBD1 (6 bases). The V gene's germline CDR1 is MNHEY and CDR2 SMNVEV (reference sequence). The CDR3 has 14 residues. Between the trimmed V and J ends, which lost 5 bases and 7 bases, there was a span of 15 bases. The CDR3 sequence: CASSHRDRGQPQHF. CDR3 bases: TGTGCCAGCAGTCACCGGGATAGGGGGCAGCCCCAGCATTTT.

This clonotype was recorded at least ten times. J is TRBJ1-3 and V is TRBV5-1, with 9 bases fitting TRBD1. Trimming took 2 bases from V and 2 from J; bases not matched to a gene: 5. Germline loops: CDR1 SGHRS, CDR2 YFSETQ. This CDR3 is 16 amino acids long. The CDR3 sequence is CASSLGTGSPGNTIYF. In DNA form, the CDR3 reads TGCGCCAGCAGCTTAGGGACAGGGAGTCCTGGAAACACCATATATTTT. The full variable domain, rest sourced from reference TRBV5-1 and TRBJ1-3, is KAGVTQTPRYLIKTRGQQVTLSCSPISGHRSVSWYQQTPGQGLQFLFEYFSETQRNKGNFPGRFSGRQFSNSRSEMNVSTLELGDSALYLCASSLGTGSPGNTIYFGEGSWLTVV.

This clonotype occurred many times. At one end the junction does not follow the germline gene, possibly because of a read error. The V gene is TRBV20-1, the J gene TRBJ1-2; D gene uncertain. Germline V gene lookup returns CDR1 DFQATT and CDR2 SNEGSKA (reference sequence). CDR3 size: 14 residues. CDR3 nucleotide sequence: TGCAGTGCTAGAGATCTCCGGACCAACTACGGCTACACCTTC. Translated: CSARDLRTNYGYTF.

This clonotype has more than one count but fewer than ten. J is TRBJ2-7 and V is TRBV30; no definite D call. The V gene's germline CDR1 is GTSNPN and CDR2 SVGIG (reference sequence). V shed 0 bases and J shed 5 bases, with 14 bases lying between them. This CDR3 has 14 residues. The CDR3 region has the DNA TGTGCCTGGAGTGTGATCTCTGGACCCGACGAGCAGTACTTC. It is translated as CAWSVISGPDEQYF. Based on the CDR3 plus reference TRBV30 and TRBJ2-7, the full variable domain is SQTIHQWPATLVQPVGSPLSLECTVEGTSNPNLYWYRQAAGRGLQLLFYSVGIGQISSEVPQNLSASRPQDRQFILSSKKLLLSDSGFYLCAWSVISGPDEQYFGPGTRLTVT.

The table lists this clonotype with a few counts. The chain carries TRBV5-1 and TRBJ2-7, with D maybe TRBD1 (6 bases). Per the germline V gene, CDR1 is SGHRS and CDR2 is YFSETQ. Trimming stripped 0 bases from V and 1 base from J, with 8 bases between. The CDR3 extends over 14 amino acids. The CDR3 DNA follows: TGCGCCAGCAGCTTGGTGGGGGCTTCCTACGAGCAGTACTTC. Protein sequence: CASSLVGASYEQYF.

This clonotype was recorded at least ten times. The chain couples TRBV15 to TRBJ2-7; D assignment may be TRBD1 or TRBD2 (5 bases each). Germline-derived CDR1 and CDR2 are LNHNV and YYDKDF (reference sequence). V was pared by 1 base and J by 9 bases, with 28 bases between. The CDR3 is 18 amino acids. The DNA for the CDR3 is TGTGCCACCAGCAGAGCCCTATCACCCAGGCCTGGGGGTGACGCGCAGTACTTC. Encoded protein: CATSRALSPRPGGDAQYF.

The CDR3 DNA reads as TGCAGTGCTAGAGATTCCTTAGCGGGGGAGAACTACAATGAGCAGTTCTTC. Translation gives CSARDSLAGENYNEQFF. The chain combines TRBV20-1 with TRBJ2-1; TRBD2 aligns across 9 bases. CDR3 size: 17 residues. Germline V lookup: CDR1 DFQATT, CDR2 SNEGSKA (reference sequence). V trimming: 0 bases; J trimming: 3 bases; junction bases outside the gene matches: 9.

This clonotype has a count of ten or more. CDR3 region: CSAARTSGITDTQYF. CDR3 bases: TGCAGTGCTGCCAGGACTAGCGGGATCACAGATACGCAGTATTTT. The chain couples TRBV20-1 to TRBJ2-3; 12 nucleotides match TRBD2. After removal of 5 bases from V and 2 bases from J, the junction contained 5 bases not matched to a gene. Germline CDR1 and CDR2: DFQATT and SNEGSKA (reference sequence). This CDR3 is 15 amino acids long.

The sample holds many counts of this clonotype. The chain is built from TRBV28 and TRBJ2-1, with 9 bases fitting TRBD1. The CDR3 has 15 amino acids. The ends lost 8 bases at V and 5 bases at J; junction bases unmatched: 10. The germline V gene encodes CDR1 MDHEN and CDR2 SYDVKM. CDR3 protein: CASAGYRGRDNEQFF. The CDR3 DNA sequence: TGTGCCAGCGCCGGTTACAGGGGGCGGGACAATGAGCAGTTCTTC.

This clonotype was seen at least ten times. The rearrangement links TRBV4-1 to TRBJ2-2, with TRBD2 matching 7 bases. The CDR3 runs 11 residues. Per germline, CDR1 MGHRA and CDR2 YSYEKL. The CDR3 spells CAAGRTGELFF. The CDR3 nucleotides are TGCGCAGCGGGACGCACCGGGGAGCTGTTTTTT.

The DNA of the CDR3 is TGTGCCAGCAGCTTCGAGGGAATTGGCTACACCTTC. Encoded protein: CASSFEGIGYTF. V gene TRBV7-9 combines with J gene TRBJ1-2; D ambiguous. The germline V gene encodes CDR1 SEHNR and CDR2 FQNEAQ (reference sequence). The CDR3 contains 12 residues. Trimming stripped 3 bases from V and 7 bases from J, with 9 bases between.

This clonotype was detected ten times or more. This chain connects TRBV18 to TRBJ2-3, with D perhaps given as TRBD1 or TRBD2 (7 bases each). Trimming removed 5 bases at V and 4 bases at J, with 16 bases between. Per the germline V gene, CDR1 is KGHSH and CDR2 is LQKENI. The CDR3 has 15 residues. In nucleotides, the CDR3 is TGTGCCAGCTCAGCTAGCGGAGGGGGCGCAGATACGCAGTATTTT. Translating gives CASSASGGGADTQYF.

The V gene is TRBV7-9, the J gene TRBJ1-2, with D maybe TRBD1 (5 bases). The V gene lost 0 bases and the J gene lost 10 bases, with 18 bases spanning the gap. This CDR3 spans 15 amino acids. CDR1 and CDR2 (germline): SEHNR, FQNEAQ (reference sequence). CDR3 sequence (DNA): TGTGCCAGCAGCTTAGCTTGGCAGGGTGAAGGAGACTACACCTTC. Amino acids: CASSLAWQGEGDYTF.

In its sample, this clonotype was seen many times. In DNA, the CDR3 is TGTGCCAGCAGAGTGACAGGGTCTAGCACAGATACGCAGTATTTT. It encodes CASRVTGSSTDTQYF. V is TRBV7-2 and J is TRBJ2-3; TRBD1 agrees at 7 bases. The CDR3 contains 15 residues. The V segment lost 6 bases and the J segment 0 bases; nucleotides outside the gene matches: 6. CDR1 SGHTA and CDR2 FQGNSA come from the germline V gene. The full variable domain, its missing parts supplied by reference TRBV7-2 and TRBJ2-3, is GAGVSQSPSNKVTEKGKDVELRCDPISGHTALYWYRQSLGQGLEFLIYFQGNSAPDKSGLPSDRFSAERTGGSVSTLTIQRTQQEDSAVYLCASRVTGSSTDTQYFGPGTRLTVL.

This clonotype was seen repeatedly, ten times or more. The chain is built from TRBV7-9 and TRBJ1-1; no definite D call. The length of the CDR3 is 14 residues. The V gene lost 1 base and the J gene lost 2 bases, with 8 bases spanning the gap. The germline CDR1 and CDR2 sequences are SEHNR and FQNEAQ (reference sequence). The CDR3 region is CASSLGGYNTEAFF. The CDR3 DNA reads TGTGCCAGCAGCTTAGGAGGTTACAACACTGAAGCTTTCTTT.

CDR3: CASSQYPSDRSSYEQYF. The CDR3 DNA is TGCGCCAGCAGCCAATACCCTTCGGACAGGAGCTCCTACGAGCAGTACTTC. The chain recombines TRBV4-1 with TRBJ2-7, with 7 bases aligning to TRBD1. The V gene's germline CDR1 is MGHRA and CDR2 YSYEKL. There are 17 residues in the CDR3. V lost 2 bases, J lost 0 bases, and 10 bases stayed unmatched.

This chain uses TRBV30 with TRBJ1-5; D call uncertain. This CDR3 contains 13 residues. Per germline, CDR1 GTSNPN and CDR2 SVGIG (reference sequence). V lost 3 bases and J 6 bases, leaving 12 bases between the germline ends. CDR3 nucleotide sequence: TGTGCCTGGAGCCCCGGCCCACTTCAGCCCCAGCATTTT. It yields the protein CAWSPGPLQPQHF. The whole variable domain, remainder taken from reference TRBV30 and TRBJ1-5, is SQTIHQWPATLVQPVGSPLSLECTVEGTSNPNLYWYRQAAGRGLQLLFYSVGIGQISSEVPQNLSASRPQDRQFILSSKKLLLSDSGFYLCAWSPGPLQPQHFGDGTRLSIL.

CDR3 bases: TGTGCCAGCAGTTACGCCGAAGGGGCTCGGAGCAATCAGCCCCAGCATTTT. Amino acid sequence: CASSYAEGARSNQPQHF. This sequence joins TRBV6-5 and TRBJ1-5; weak D call: TRBD1 (5 bases). Germline CDR1 MNHEY, CDR2 SVGAGI. Trimming took off 2 bases at V and 1 base at J, with 15 bases between the two ends. The CDR3 length is 17 residues.

This clonotype was seen at least ten times. The chain links TRBV5-1 to TRBJ1-2; D is possibly TRBD1 (6 bases). Germline assignment: CDR1 SGHRS and CDR2 YFSETQ. The CDR3 is 14 residues long. The V gene lost 7 bases and the J gene lost 11 bases, with 24 bases spanning the gap. CDR3 residues: CASSAFRGAVDYTF. The DNA for the CDR3 is TGCGCCAGCTCTGCTTTTCGGGGGGCTGTGGATTACACCTTC.

This clonotype was detected many times. The chain recombines TRBV5-1 with TRBJ2-1, with TRBD2 matching 16 bases. The CDR3 totals 17 residues. Germline V gene data show CDR1 as SGHRS and CDR2 as YFSETQ. Trimming took 4 bases from V and 2 from J; bases not matched to a gene: 3. CDR3: CASSHGTSGGAYNEQFF. The CDR3 DNA reads as TGCGCCAGCAGCCATGGGACTAGCGGGGGGGCCTACAATGAGCAGTTCTTC.

This clonotype has more than one count but fewer than ten. The chain uses TRBV30 and TRBJ1-2, with 7 bases aligning to TRBD1. V dropped 2 bases and J dropped 8; count of bases not matched to a gene: 5. Germline CDR1 reads GTSNPN; CDR2 reads SVGIG (reference sequence). The CDR3 is 12 amino acids. CDR3 sequence: CAWSPDRVGYTF. In DNA form, the CDR3 reads TGTGCCTGGAGTCCAGACAGGGTCGGCTACACCTTC.

This clonotype occurred a few times. A read error may be the cause here, since a much bigger clone is one base away. This chain links TRBV4-1 with TRBJ2-1; D is ambiguous. V lost 0 bases to trimming and J lost 8 bases, with 11 bases between them. The CDR3 contains 14 residues. CDR1 is MGHRA, CDR2 YSYEKL, per germline. CDR3 amino acids: CASSQDGVYDEQFF. CDR3 in DNA: TGCGCCAGCAGCCAAGATGGGGTTTATGATGAGCAGTTCTTC.

This clonotype was counted only a few times. A much bigger clone sits one base away, suggesting this may be a read error. This chain uses TRBV7-9 with TRBJ1-2, with a weak D call TRBD1 (5 bases). The CDR3 spans 14 residues. The germline V gene encodes CDR1 SEHNR and CDR2 FQNEAQ (reference sequence). The V and J ends lost 8 bases and 4 bases respectively, with 17 bases between them. CDR3 in DNA: TGTGCCAGCTCCGGGACCTCCGCTAGCTATGGCTACACCTTC. Translated: CASSGTSASYGYTF.

This clonotype has ten or more counts. This chain connects TRBV20-1 to TRBJ2-2, with D perhaps TRBD1 (5 bases). From germline, CDR1 is DFQATT and CDR2 SNEGSKA (reference sequence). V lost 0 bases to trimming and J lost 4 bases, with 6 bases between them. CDR3 length equals 13 residues. CDR3 nucleotides: TGCAGTGCTAGAGATACAGGCACCGGGGAGCTGTTTTTT. Its translation is CSARDTGTGELFF.

This clonotype was recorded many times. The chain has TRBV9 and TRBJ1-5, with unresolved D. With 0 bases removed from V and 6 bases from J, the gap between germline ends came to 13 bases. CDR3 length: 15 amino acids. Looked up from germline, CDR1 is SGDLS and CDR2 is YYNGEE. CDR3 loop: CASSVGRSKGQPQHF. The CDR3 DNA is TGTGCCAGCAGCGTAGGTCGGTCCAAGGGTCAGCCCCAGCATTTT.

At least ten counts were recorded for this clonotype. The V gene is TRBV2, the J gene TRBJ1-6; D call uncertain. Germline V lookup: CDR1 SNHLY, CDR2 FYNNEI. Trimming removed 6 bases at V and 7 bases at J, with 7 bases between. This CDR3 comprises 12 residues. The CDR3: CASRSENSPLHF. The CDR3 DNA reads as TGTGCCAGCAGATCGGAGAATTCACCCCTCCACTTT. The full variable domain, in which reference TRBV2 and TRBJ1-6 provide the parts outside the CDR3, is EPEVTQTPSHQVTQMGQEVILRCVPISNHLYFYWYRQILGQKVEFLVSFYNNEISEKSEIFDDQFSVERPDGSNFTLKIRSTKLEDSAMYFCASRSENSPLHFGNGTRLTVT.

This clonotype has a handful of counts. The chain links TRBV3-1 to TRBJ1-4, with D maybe TRBD1 (5 bases). V lost 11 bases and J lost 3, with 28 bases in between. Germline V gives CDR1 LGHDT, CDR2 YNNKEL (reference sequence). The CDR3 is made up of 18 amino acids. CDR3 in DNA: TGTGCCTCCTGCCAAGTTCTCCCGGGGCCTTCATCTAATGAAAAACTGTTTTTT. It specifies CASCQVLPGPSSNEKLFF.

This clonotype showed up just a few times. This chain joins TRBV7-9 and TRBJ2-7, with D perhaps assigned TRBD1 or TRBD2 (5 bases each). Germline CDR1 is SEHNR and CDR2 is FQNEAQ (reference sequence). The CDR3 sequence is 15 residues long. V lost 4 bases to trimming and J lost 0 bases, with 13 bases between them. The DNA of the CDR3 is TGTGCCAGCAGCTCCGGGGCAATGACCTCCTACGAGCAGTACTTC. As protein: CASSSGAMTSYEQYF.

This clonotype was detected ten times or more. This rearrangement joins TRBV20-1 to TRBJ2-2; 13 bases are a match to TRBD2. J lost 5 bases, V lost 6 bases, and 6 bases had no gene match. The germline gives CDR1 DFQATT, CDR2 SNEGSKA (reference sequence). This CDR3 has 15 residues. The CDR3 sequence is CSARPGLAGTGELFF. The CDR3 coding sequence is TGCAGTGCCCGACCGGGACTAGCGGGAACCGGGGAGCTGTTTTTT.